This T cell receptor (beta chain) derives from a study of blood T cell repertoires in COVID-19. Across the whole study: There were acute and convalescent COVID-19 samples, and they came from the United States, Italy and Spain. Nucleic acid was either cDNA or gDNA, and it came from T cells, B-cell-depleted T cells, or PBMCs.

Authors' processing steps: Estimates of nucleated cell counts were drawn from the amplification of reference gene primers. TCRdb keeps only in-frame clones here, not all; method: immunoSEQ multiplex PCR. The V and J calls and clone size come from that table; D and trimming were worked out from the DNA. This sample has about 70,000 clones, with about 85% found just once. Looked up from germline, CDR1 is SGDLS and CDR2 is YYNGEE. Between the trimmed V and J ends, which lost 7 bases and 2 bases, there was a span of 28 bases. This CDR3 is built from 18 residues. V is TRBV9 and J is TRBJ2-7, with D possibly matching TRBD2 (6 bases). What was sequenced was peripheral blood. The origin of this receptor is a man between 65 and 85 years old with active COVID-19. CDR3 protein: CASAPVRESSPVPYEQYF. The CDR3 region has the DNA TGTGCCAGCGCCCCCGTCCGGGAGAGTTCCCCCGTACCCTACGAGCAGTACTTC.